This TCR beta chain was observed in a study of identical twins. Ten or more counts support this clonotype. Antigen unknown. V was pared by 2 bases and J by 5 bases, with 8 bases between. The CDR3 extends over 13 amino acids. In germline, CDR1 is ENHRY, CDR2 SYGVKD. Template switching (which added a universal primer site) was used, and cDNA carried unique molecular identifiers. TCRdb called the 5' RACE reads again in MiXCR, with one record for every CDR3 protein. The sample consists of 270,000 or so distinct CDR3 sequences, about 8.9% of them appearing once. Study-wide results and caveats: These conclusions were based on statistical analysis (cross-sectional, not following the same donors). Low generation probability was overrepresented in out-of-frame alpha sequences shared by twins.

These data also formed part of another study, on yellow fever vaccine responses in identical twins. From that paper: A vaccine T cell response that seemed partly convergent and partly personalized was reported in twins.

The V call is TRBV10-3, the J call TRBJ2-3; D unresolved. Sequencing was carried out using CD8+ T cells sorted from blood. This receptor was taken from a woman between 18 and 29 years old in good health. The CDR3, as DNA: TGTGCCATCAGTGAGCAGACCAAAGATACGCAGTATTTT. Amino acid sequence: CAISEQTKDTQYF.